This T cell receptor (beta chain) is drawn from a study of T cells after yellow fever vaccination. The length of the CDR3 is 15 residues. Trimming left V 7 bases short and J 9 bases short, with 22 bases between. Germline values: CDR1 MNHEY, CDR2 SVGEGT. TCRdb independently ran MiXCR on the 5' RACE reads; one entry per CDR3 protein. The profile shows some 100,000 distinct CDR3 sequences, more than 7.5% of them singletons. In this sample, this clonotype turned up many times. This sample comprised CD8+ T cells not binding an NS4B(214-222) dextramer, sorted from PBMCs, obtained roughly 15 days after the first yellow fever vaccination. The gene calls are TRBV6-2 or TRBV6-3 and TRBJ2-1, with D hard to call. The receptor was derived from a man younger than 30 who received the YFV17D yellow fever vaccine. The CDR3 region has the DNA TGTGCCAGCACCAGGTGGGAAAGAGCTCGTGGTGAGCAGTTCTTC. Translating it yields CASTRWERARGEQFF.